This TCR beta chain was documented in a study of breast tumors, draining lymph nodes, adjacent tissues (dated by TCRdb to about 2016). Describing the broader study: The study compared TCR beta repertoires across tumor, adjacent nontumor tissue and axillary lymph nodes from breast cancer patients. The study was designed to assess the relationships and possible T-cell exchange between tumor, surrounding tissue and draining lymph node repertoires in human breast cancer.

The sequencer was an Illumina HiSeq 2000. Multiplex PCR amplification was used to generate the TCR beta chain libraries. The amplified TCR beta chain products were analyzed by high-throughput sequencing. TCRdb ran its own pipeline on the public reads, namely fastp trimming at Q25 and MiXCR clone calling, and kept in-frame beta chains. Every CDR3 protein is listed once, alongside the most common genes and DNA of its rows. The sample yields approximately 150,000 distinct CDR3 sequences; approximately 29% were counted once. The top ten clones comprise roughly 2.3% of the sample. Lymph node samples came from the axillary draining lymph nodes of breast cancer patients. Regarding this clonotype: Its antigen has not been determined. No per-base quality is available; no much larger clone lies one base away.

Here is what the overall study found, with its caveats: Tumor T-cell repertoires showed less diversity than lymph node repertoires and more diversity than nontumor tissue repertoires, and tumor T-cell repertoires showed preferential V and J gene usage. The data were considered consistent with most tumor T cells being derived from the lymph node and subsequently expanding within tumor tissue. Tumor and nontumor tissue repertoires were found to be significantly more similar in luminal-like than in basal-like breast cancer. The conclusion that tumor T cells originate in lymph nodes was presented as consistent with a hypothesis rather than as directly demonstrated.

V and J are truncated by 0 bases and 3 bases respectively, leaving an intervening sequence of 11 bases. The germline V gene supplies CDR1 SGHDT and CDR2 YYEEEE. The CDR3 starts with the cysteine, ends with the phenylalanine, and has 15 residues. The only DNA kept is the CDR3, 45 bases in frame from the first base. The receptor was isolated from a female donor with breast cancer. Some clones in this sample may be carry-over from other donors' samples. Recombination linked TRBV5-6 to TRBJ2-3; the D gene lacks a confident call. The sample taken for sequencing was axillary lymph node tissue. The DNA sequence is as follows: TGTGCCAGCAGCTTGGGGAGTTATCCGACAGATACGCAGTATTTT. This is translated as CASSLGSYPTDTQYF.